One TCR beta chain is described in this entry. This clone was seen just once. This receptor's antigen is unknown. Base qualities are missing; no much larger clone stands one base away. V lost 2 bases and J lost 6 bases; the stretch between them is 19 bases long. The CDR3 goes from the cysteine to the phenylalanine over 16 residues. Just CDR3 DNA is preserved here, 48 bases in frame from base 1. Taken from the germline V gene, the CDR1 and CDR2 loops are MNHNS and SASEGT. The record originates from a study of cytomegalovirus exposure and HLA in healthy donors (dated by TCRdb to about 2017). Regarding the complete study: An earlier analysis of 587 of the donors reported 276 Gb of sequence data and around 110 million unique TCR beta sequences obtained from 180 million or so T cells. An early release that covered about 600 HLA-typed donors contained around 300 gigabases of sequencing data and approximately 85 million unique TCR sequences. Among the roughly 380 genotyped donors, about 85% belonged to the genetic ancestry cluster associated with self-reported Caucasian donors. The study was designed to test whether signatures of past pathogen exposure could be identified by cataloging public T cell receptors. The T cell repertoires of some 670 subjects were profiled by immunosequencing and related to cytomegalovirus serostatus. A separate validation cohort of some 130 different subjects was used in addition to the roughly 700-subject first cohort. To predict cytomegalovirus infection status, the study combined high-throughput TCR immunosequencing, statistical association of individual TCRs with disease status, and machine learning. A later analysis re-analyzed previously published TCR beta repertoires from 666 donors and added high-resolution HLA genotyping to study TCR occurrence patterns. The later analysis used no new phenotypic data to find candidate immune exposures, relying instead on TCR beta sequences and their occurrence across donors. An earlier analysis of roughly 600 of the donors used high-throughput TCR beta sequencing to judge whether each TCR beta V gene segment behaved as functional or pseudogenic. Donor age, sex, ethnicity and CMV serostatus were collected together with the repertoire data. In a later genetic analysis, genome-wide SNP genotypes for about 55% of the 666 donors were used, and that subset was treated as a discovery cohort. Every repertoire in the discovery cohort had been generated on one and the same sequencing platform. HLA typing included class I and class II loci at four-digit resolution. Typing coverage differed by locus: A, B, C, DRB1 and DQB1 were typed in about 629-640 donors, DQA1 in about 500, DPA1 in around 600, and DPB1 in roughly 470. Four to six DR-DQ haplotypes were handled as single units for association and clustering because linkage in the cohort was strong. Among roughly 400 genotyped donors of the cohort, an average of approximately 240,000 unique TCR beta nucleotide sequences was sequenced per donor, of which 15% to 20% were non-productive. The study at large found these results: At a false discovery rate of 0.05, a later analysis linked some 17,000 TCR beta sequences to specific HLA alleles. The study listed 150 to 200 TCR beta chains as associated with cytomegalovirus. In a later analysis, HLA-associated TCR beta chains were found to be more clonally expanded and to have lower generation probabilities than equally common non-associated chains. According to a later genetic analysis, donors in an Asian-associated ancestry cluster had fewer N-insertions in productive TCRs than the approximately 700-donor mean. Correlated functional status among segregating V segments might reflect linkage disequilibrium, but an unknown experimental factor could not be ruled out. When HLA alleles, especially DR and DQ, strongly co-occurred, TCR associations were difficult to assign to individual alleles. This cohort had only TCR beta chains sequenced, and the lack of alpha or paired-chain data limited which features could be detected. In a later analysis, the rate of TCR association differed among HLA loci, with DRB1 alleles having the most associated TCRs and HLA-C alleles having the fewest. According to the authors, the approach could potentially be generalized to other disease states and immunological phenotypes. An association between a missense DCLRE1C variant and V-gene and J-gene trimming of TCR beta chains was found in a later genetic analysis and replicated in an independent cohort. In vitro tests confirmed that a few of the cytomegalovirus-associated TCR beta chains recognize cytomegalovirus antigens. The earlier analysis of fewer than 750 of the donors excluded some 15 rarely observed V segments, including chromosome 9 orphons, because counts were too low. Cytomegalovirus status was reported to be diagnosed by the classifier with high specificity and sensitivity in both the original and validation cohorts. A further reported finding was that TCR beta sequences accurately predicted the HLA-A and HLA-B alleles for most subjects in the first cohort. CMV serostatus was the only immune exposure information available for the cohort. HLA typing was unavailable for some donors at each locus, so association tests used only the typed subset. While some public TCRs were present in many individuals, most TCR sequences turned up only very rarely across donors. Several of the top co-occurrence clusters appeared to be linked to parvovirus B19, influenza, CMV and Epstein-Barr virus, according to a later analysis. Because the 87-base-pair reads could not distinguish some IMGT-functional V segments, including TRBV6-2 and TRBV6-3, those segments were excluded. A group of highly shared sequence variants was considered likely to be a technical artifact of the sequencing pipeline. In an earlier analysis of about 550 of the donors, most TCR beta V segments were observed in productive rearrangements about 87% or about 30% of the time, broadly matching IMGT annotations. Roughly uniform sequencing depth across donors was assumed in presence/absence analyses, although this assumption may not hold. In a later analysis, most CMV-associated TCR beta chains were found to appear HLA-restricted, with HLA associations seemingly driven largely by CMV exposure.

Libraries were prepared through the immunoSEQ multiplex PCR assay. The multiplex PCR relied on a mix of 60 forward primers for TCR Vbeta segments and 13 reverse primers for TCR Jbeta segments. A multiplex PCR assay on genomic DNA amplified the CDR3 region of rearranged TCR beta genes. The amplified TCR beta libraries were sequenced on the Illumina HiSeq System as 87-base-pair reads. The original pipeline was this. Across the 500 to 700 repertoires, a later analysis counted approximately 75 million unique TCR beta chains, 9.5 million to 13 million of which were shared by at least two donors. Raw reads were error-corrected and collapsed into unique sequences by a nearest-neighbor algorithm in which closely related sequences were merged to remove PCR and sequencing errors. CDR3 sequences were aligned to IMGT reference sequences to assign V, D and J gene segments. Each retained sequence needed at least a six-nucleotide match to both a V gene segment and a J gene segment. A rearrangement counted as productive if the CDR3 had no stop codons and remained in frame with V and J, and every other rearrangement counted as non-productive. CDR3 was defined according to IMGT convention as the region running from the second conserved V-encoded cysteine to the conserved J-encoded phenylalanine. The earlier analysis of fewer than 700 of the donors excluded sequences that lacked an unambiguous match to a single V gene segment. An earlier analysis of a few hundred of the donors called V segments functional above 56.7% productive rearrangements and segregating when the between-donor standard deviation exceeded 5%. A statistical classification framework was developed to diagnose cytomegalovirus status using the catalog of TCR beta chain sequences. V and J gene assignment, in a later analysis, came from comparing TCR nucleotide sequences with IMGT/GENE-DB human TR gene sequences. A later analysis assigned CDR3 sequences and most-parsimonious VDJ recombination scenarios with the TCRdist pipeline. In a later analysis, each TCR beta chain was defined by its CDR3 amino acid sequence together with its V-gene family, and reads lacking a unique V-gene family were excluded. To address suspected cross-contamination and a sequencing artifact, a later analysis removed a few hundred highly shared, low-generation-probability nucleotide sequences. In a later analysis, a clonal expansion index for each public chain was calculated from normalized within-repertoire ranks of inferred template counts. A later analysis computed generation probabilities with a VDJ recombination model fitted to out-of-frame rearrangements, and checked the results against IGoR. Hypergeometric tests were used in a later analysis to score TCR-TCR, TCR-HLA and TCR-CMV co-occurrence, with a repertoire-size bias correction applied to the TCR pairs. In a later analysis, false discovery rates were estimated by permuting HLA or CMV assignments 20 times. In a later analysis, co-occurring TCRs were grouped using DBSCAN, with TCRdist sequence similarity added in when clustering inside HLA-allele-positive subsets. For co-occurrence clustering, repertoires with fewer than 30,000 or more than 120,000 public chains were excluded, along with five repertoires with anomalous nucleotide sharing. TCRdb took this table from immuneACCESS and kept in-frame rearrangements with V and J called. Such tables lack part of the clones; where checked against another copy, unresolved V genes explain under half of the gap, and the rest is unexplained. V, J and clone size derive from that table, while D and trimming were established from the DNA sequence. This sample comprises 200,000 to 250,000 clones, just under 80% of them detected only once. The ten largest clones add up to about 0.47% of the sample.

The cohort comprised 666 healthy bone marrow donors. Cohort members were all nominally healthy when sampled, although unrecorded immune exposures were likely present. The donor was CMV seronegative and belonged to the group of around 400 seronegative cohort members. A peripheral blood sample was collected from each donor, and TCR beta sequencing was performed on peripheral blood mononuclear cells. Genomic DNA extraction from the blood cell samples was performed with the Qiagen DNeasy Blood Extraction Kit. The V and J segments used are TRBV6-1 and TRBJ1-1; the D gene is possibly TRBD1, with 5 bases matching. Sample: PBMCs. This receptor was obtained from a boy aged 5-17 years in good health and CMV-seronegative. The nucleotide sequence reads TGTGCCAGCAGTGAACCGAGGTGGGGGGGAATCGCTGAAGCTTTCTTT. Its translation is CASSEPRWGGIAEAFF.